This entry is about one T cell receptor (beta chain). The antigen is unknown. The CDR3 covers 15 residues. Looked up from germline, CDR1 is SGHRS and CDR2 is YFSETQ. Trimming cost V 4 bases and J 7 bases, with 18 bases left between them. These data belong to a study of vaccination effects on CD4 cells after COVID-19. TCRdb's table, derived via immunoSEQ multiplex PCR, lists solely in-frame clones and lacks some. The sample lists fewer than 90,000 clones, roughly 80% occurring once. Prior to sequencing, the ViraFEST assay stimulated PBMC with viral peptide pools, which expanded the antigen-specific CD4+ T cells. Around day 10 of culture, CD4+ T cells were separated out. Each person got two doses of an mRNA SARS-CoV-2 vaccine, BNT162b2 or mRNA-1273. The authors replaced half the medium with IL-2 medium on days 3 and 7.

This specimen consisted of CD4+ T cells from PBMCs cultured with HCoV-OC43 spike peptides, obtained after COVID-19 vaccination. Subset given: HCoV-OC43 spike overlapping peptide pool stimulation. The chain couples TRBV5-1 to TRBJ2-1; unclear D gene. This clonotype originated in a human donor who received a COVID-19 vaccine. The CDR3 nucleotides are TGCGCCAGCAGCGCCTCCCGTTTCCGTGGGAATGAGCAGTTCTTC. It encodes CASSASRFRGNEQFF.